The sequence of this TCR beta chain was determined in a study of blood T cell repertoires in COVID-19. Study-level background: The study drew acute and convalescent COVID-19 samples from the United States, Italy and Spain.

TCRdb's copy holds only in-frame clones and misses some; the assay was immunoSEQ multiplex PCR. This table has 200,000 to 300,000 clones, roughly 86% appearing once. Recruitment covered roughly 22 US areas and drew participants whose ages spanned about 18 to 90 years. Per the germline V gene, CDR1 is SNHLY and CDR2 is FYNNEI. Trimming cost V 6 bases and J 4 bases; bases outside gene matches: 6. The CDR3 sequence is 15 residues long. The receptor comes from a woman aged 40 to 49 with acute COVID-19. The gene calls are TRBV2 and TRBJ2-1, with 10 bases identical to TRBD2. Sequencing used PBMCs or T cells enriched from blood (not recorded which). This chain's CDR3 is CASRDTSGEYNEQFF. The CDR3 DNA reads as TGTGCCAGCAGAGATACTAGCGGGGAGTACAATGAGCAGTTCTTC.